The source of this T cell receptor (beta chain) is a study of blood T cell repertoires in COVID-19. Overall study: Sites in the United States, Italy and Spain provided acute and convalescent COVID-19 samples. The analysed material was cDNA or gDNA that came from T cells, B-cell-depleted T cells, or PBMCs.

Clones were read by immunoSEQ multiplex PCR, and TCRdb kept only the in-frame ones, dropping some. The sample shows a few hundred thousand clones, 82% of them seen only once. The V and J ends lost 6 bases and 4 bases, in that order; junction bases with no gene match: 10. CDR3 length: 15 residues. CDR1 is WNHNN and CDR2 is SYGVQD in the germline V gene (reference sequence). The sample taken for sequencing was peripheral blood. V is TRBV10-1 and J is TRBJ2-7; 9 bases agree with TRBD2. The sequence was collected from a woman under 30 with acute or convalescent COVID-19. CDR3 DNA sequence: TGCGCCAGCAGGGCGGGACTAGCAGTTTCTTACGAGCAGTACTTC. It specifies CASRAGLAVSYEQYF.